This T cell receptor (beta chain) was profiled in a study of blood T cell repertoires in COVID-19. Background on the study: Italy, Spain and the United States were the sources of the convalescent and acute COVID-19 samples.

The table came from immunoSEQ multiplex PCR; TCRdb's copy has only in-frame clones and leaves some out. This repertoire shows about 240,000 clones, roughly 87% found once; its top ten account for approximately 7.6%. The sequencing input was peripheral blood. The sequence derives from a man between 60 and 70 years old who had recovered from COVID-19.

The CDR3 DNA is TGTGCCAGCAGCTTGTGGGCGGGGGGGCGCACAGATACGCAGTATTTT. Protein product: CASSLWAGGRTDTQYF. The chain uses TRBV7-9 and TRBJ2-3; 9 nucleotides align to TRBD2. Germline assignment: CDR1 SEHNR and CDR2 FQNEAQ (reference sequence). The CDR3 is 16 amino acids. Losses at the gene ends were 3 bases for V and 1 base for J; bases not matched to a gene: 5.